Shown below are 17 T cell receptor beta chains from a single sample sequenced in a study of blood T cell repertoires in COVID-19. Assay used: immunoSEQ multiplex PCR; TCRdb lists only in-frame clones, some missing. Of over 100,000 clones listed, 80% are singletons. Sequencing was done on a sample of peripheral blood. The receptors originated from a human donor in a cohort sampled during active or convalescent COVID-19.

The chain links TRBV14 to TRBJ2-1, with 8 bases that match TRBD1. The germline V gene has CDR1 SGHDN and CDR2 FVKESK. This CDR3 has 17 residues. Losses at the gene ends were 1 base for V and 4 bases for J; bases not matched to a gene: 9. CDR3 in DNA: TGTGCCAGCAGCCAAGCCTTGGGTGGACAGGGTTACAATGAGCAGTTCTTC. As protein: CASSQALGGQGYNEQFF. The full variable domain, rest sourced from reference TRBV14 and TRBJ2-1, is EAGVTQFPSHSVIEKGQTVTLRCDPISGHDNLYWYRRVMGKEIKFLLHFVKESKQDESGMPNNRFLAERTGGTYSTLKVQPAELEDSGVYFCASSQALGGQGYNEQFFGPGTRLTVL.

The genes are TRBV29-1 and TRBJ1-1; D unclear. Germline CDR1 SQVTM, CDR2 ANQGSEA. V lost 3 bases and J 0 bases, leaving 23 bases between the germline ends. The CDR3 consists of 18 residues. The chain's CDR3 is CSVEEVFTPRRMNTEAFF. Written as DNA, the CDR3 is TGCAGCGTTGAGGAGGTTTTCACTCCAAGGCGGATGAACACTGAAGCTTTCTTT.

CDR3 loop: CASSSPSGTGGWGYTF. The CDR3 region has the DNA TGTGCCAGCAGCTCTCCCTCCGGGACAGGGGGCTGGGGCTACACCTTC. The rearrangement uses TRBV6-2 or TRBV6-3 and TRBJ1-2; TRBD1 matches at 12 bases. Per the germline V gene, CDR1 is MNHEY and CDR2 is SVGEGT. The V segment lost 6 bases and the J segment 8 bases; nucleotides outside the gene matches: 13. CDR3 length equals 16 residues.

This rearrangement joins TRBV7-2 to TRBJ2-1, with a possible D match to TRBD2 (5 bases). Germline V CDR1 and CDR2: SGHTA, FQGNSA. This CDR3 is 13 amino acids long. Trimming removed 4 bases from V and 8 bases from J, with 12 bases in between. For the CDR3, the DNA is TGTGCCAGCAGCTCCTCTACGGGGTATGAGCAGTTCTTC. This sequence encodes CASSSSTGYEQFF.

The CDR3 nucleotides are TGTGCCATCGCCGAAAGAAAGAGCAGGACCTACAATGAGCAGTTCTTC. Translating gives CAIAERKSRTYNEQFF. The rearrangement links TRBV6-6 to TRBJ2-1; D gene uncertain. The CDR3 totals 16 residues. Trimming removed 10 bases from V and 2 bases from J, with 21 bases in between. The germline V gene has CDR1 MNHNY and CDR2 SVGAGI (reference sequence).

V is TRBV4-3 and J is TRBJ2-3; 7 positions match TRBD2. V trimming: 1 base; J trimming: 3 bases; junction bases outside the gene matches: 7. The CDR3 totals 16 residues. Germline CDR1 LGHNA, CDR2 YSLEER. CDR3 amino acids: CASSQGSRLATDTQYF. CDR3 bases: TGCGCCAGCAGCCAAGGTTCTCGACTAGCAACAGATACGCAGTATTTT.

The chain couples TRBV19 to TRBJ2-6, with 9 bases aligning to TRBD1. There are 16 residues in the CDR3. Germline CDR1 LNHDA, CDR2 SQIVND (reference sequence). V lost 4 bases and J lost 4; bases outside the gene matches: 5. The CDR3 protein is CASSTGTGFGANVLTF. In DNA, the CDR3 is TGTGCCAGTAGTACCGGGACAGGGTTCGGGGCCAACGTCCTGACTTTC.

This clone was picked up one time. The chain recombines TRBV27 with TRBJ2-2, with D hard to call. This CDR3 has 14 residues. Germline values: CDR1 MNHEY, CDR2 SMNVEV (reference sequence). V lost 7 bases to trimming and J lost 1 base, with 10 bases between them. The CDR3 loop is CASTAGLNTGELFF. Here the CDR3 DNA reads TGTGCCAGCACCGCTGGGCTGAACACCGGGGAGCTGTTTTTT.

The V and J genes are TRBV5-1 and TRBJ2-1; D possibly corresponds to TRBD2 (7 bases). Germline CDR1 and CDR2: SGHRS and YFSETQ. The CDR3 contains 14 residues. Trimming took 2 bases from V and 7 from J, leaving 13 bases between them. This CDR3 reads CASSFGGLGNEQFF. The DNA for the CDR3 is TGCGCCAGCAGCTTCGGGGGGCTGGGAAATGAGCAGTTCTTC.

The chain combines TRBV6-5 with TRBJ1-2; 7 positions match TRBD1. The CDR3 extends over 15 amino acids. V shed 6 bases, J shed 0 bases, and the junction held 7 bases outside the gene matches. CDR1 and CDR2 from the germline V gene are MNHEY and SVGAGI. The CDR3 is CASRNLDRANYGYTF. CDR3 sequence (DNA): TGTGCCAGCAGGAATTTAGACAGGGCTAACTATGGCTACACCTTC.

V is TRBV19 and J is TRBJ2-2; 13 bases fit TRBD2. Germline trimming cut 5 bases from V and 7 bases from J; bases unmatched to any gene: 7. The germline V gene has CDR1 LNHDA and CDR2 SQIVND (reference sequence). The CDR3 is 16 amino acids. The CDR3 is CASSPTSGGRYGELFF. The CDR3 nucleotides read TGTGCCAGTAGTCCGACTAGCGGGGGGCGCTACGGGGAGCTGTTTTTT.

The rearrangement uses TRBV10-3 and TRBJ1-2; possibly TRBD1 for D (5 bases). The V gene's germline CDR1 is ENHRY and CDR2 SYGVKD. CDR3 length: 13 amino acids. Trimming pared 0 bases from V and 8 bases from J, leaving 10 bases between. The CDR3 sequence is CAISESGRRGYTF. As DNA, the CDR3 is TGTGCCATCAGTGAGTCGGGGCGGCGGGGCTACACCTTC.

This clone was observed a single time. The chain uses TRBV19 and TRBJ2-1; D call uncertain. This CDR3 contains 14 residues. V was trimmed by 5 bases and J by 7 bases, leaving 15 bases between them. Germline assignment: CDR1 LNHDA and CDR2 SQIVND (reference sequence). Written as DNA, the CDR3 is TGTGCCAGTAGTCCCTGGGTAGCCATGAATGAGCAGTTCTTC. Translation: CASSPWVAMNEQFF.

The CDR3 DNA follows: TGTGCCAGCAGCTTAGTCGGGGGTGGCTACACCTTC. Protein sequence: CASSLVGGGYTF. The J gene is TRBJ1-2, the V gene TRBV7-9, with a possible D match to TRBD1 (5 bases). The CDR3 is 12 amino acids. V lost 1 base and J 7 bases, leaving 7 bases between the germline ends. Germline CDR1 SEHNR, CDR2 FQNEAQ (reference sequence).

The V gene is TRBV30, the J gene TRBJ1-5; 10 bases fit TRBD1. The CDR3 is 15 residues long. Trimming at V came to 1 base and at J to 7 bases, leaving 7 bases not matched to a gene. CDR1 is GTSNPN, CDR2 SVGIG, per germline (reference sequence). The CDR3 spells CAWSGPGQGRQPQHF. The CDR3 nucleotides are TGTGCCTGGAGTGGGCCGGGACAGGGGAGGCAGCCCCAGCATTTT.

This sequence joins TRBV19 and TRBJ2-7, with a possible D match to TRBD2 (6 bases). Trimming took 5 bases from V and 6 from J, leaving 17 bases between them. The CDR3 has 14 residues. Germline CDR1 reads LNHDA; CDR2 reads SQIVND (reference sequence). The CDR3 spells CASSGTSVSLEQYF. CDR3 in DNA: TGTGCCAGTAGTGGGACTTCTGTCAGTCTCGAGCAGTACTTC.

The V gene is TRBV21-1, the J gene TRBJ2-1; no DNA check was done on the table's D call, TRBD2. TRBV21-1 constitutes a pseudogene. This CDR3 comprises 15 residues. This CDR3 is CASTPRERRYNEQFF. CDR3 coding DNA: TGTGCCAGCACCCCCCGGGAGAGGAGGTACAATGAGCAGTTCTTC.